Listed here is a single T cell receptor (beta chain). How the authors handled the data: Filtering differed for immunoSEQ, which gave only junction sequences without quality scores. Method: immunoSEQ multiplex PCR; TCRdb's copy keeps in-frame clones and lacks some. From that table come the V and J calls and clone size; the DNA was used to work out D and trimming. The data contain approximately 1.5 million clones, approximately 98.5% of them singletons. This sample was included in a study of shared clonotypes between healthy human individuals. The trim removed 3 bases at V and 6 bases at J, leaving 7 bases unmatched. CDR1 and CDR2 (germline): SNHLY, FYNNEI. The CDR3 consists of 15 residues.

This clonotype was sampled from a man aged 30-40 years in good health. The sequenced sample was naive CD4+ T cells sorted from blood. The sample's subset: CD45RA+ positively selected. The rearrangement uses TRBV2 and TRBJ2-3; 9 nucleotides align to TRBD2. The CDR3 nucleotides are TGTGCCAGCAGTGAGCTAGCGGGGCCCGCGGATACGCAGTATTTT. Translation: CASSELAGPADTQYF. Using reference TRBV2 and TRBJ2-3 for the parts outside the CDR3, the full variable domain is EPEVTQTPSHQVTQMGQEVILRCVPISNHLYFYWYRQILGQKVEFLVSFYNNEISEKSEIFDDQFSVERPDGSNFTLKIRSTKLEDSAMYFCASSELAGPADTQYFGPGTRLTVL.